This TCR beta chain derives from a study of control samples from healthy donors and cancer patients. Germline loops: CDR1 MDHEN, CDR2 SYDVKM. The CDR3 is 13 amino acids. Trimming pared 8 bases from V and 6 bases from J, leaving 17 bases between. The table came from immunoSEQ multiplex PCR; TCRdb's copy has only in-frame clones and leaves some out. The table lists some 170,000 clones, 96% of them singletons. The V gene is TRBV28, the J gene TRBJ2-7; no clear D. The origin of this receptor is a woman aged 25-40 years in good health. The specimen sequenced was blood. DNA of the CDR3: TGTGCCAGCGCTTTCACCAGGACCCGCGAGCAGTACTTC. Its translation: CASAFTRTREQYF.